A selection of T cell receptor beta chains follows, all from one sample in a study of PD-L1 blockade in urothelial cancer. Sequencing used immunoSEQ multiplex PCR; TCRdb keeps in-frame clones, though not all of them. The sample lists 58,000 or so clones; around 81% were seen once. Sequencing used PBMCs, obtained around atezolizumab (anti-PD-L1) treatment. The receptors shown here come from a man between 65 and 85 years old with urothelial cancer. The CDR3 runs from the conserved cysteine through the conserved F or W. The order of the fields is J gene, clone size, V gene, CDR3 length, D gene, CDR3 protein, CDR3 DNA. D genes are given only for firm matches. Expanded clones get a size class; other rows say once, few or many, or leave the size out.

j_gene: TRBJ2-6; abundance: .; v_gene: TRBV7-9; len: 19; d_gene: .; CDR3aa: CASSLGPFTKGGGANVLTF; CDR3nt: TGTGCCAGCAGCTTAGGCCCCTTTACTAAGGGAGGTGGGGCCAACGTCCTGACTTTC
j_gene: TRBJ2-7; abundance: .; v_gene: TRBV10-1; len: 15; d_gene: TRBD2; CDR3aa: CASSEGLAGAYEQYF; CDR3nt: TGCGCCAGCAGTGAGGGCCTAGCGGGAGCCTACGAGCAGTACTTC
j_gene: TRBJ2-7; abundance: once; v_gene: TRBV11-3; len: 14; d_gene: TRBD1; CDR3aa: CASSSGQGDYEQYF; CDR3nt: TGTGCCAGCAGCTCAGGACAGGGAGACTACGAGCAGTACTTC
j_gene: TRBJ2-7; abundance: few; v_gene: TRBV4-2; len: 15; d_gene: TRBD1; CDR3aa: CASSLSGQAAEEQYF; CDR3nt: TGTGCCAGCAGCCTATCGGGACAGGCCGCGGAAGAGCAGTACTTC
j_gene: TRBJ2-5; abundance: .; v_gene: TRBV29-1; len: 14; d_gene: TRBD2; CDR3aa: CSGRGLAVQETQYF; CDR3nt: TGCAGCGGACGAGGACTAGCGGTTCAAGAGACCCAGTACTTC
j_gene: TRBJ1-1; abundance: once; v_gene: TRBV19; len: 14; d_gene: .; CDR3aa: CASSKFAGGTEAFF; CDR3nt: TGTGCCAGTAGTAAATTTGCCGGCGGGACTGAAGCTTTCTTT
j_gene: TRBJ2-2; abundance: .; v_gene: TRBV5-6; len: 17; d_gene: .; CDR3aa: CASSLGYLPPNTGELFF; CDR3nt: TGTGCCAGCAGCTTGGGCTATCTACCACCGAACACCGGGGAGCTGTTTTTT
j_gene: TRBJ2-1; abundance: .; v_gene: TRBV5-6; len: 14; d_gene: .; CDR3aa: CASSFWTTYNEQFF; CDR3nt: TGTGCCAGCAGCTTTTGGACAACCTACAATGAGCAGTTCTTC
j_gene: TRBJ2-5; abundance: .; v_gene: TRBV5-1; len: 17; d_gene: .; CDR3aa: CASSLDSQGIIQETQYF; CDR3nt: TGCGCCAGCAGCTTGGATAGTCAGGGAATTATCCAAGAGACCCAGTACTTC
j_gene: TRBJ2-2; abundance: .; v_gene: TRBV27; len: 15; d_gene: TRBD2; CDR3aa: CASRLAGASTGELFF; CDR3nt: TGTGCCAGCAGACTAGCGGGAGCGAGCACCGGGGAGCTGTTTTTT
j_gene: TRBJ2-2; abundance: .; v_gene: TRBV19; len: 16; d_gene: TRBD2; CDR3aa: CASNPGLAGETGELFF; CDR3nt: TGTGCCAGTAATCCGGGACTAGCGGGAGAAACCGGGGAGCTGTTTTTT
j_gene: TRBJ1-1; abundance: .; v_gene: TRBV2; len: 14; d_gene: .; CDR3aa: CASSERGFSTEAFF; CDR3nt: TGTGCCAGCAGTGAGAGAGGGTTTAGCACTGAAGCTTTCTTT
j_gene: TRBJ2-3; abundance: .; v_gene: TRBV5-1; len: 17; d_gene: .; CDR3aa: CASSLASAASNPDTQYF; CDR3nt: TGCGCCAGCAGCTTGGCCAGTGCGGCTAGCAATCCAGATACGCAGTATTTT
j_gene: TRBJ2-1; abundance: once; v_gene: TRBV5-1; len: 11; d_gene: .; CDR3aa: CASSRAGEQFF; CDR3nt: TGCGCCAGCAGCCGGGCGGGTGAGCAGTTCTTC
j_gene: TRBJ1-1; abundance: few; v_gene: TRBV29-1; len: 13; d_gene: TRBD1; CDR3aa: CSVSYTGDGEAFF; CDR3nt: TGCAGCGTCTCCTACACAGGGGATGGTGAAGCTTTCTTT
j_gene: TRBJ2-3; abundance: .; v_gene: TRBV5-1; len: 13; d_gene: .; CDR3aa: CASRTDPGNTQYF; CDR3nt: TGCGCCAGCAGAACGGATCCGGGGAATACGCAGTATTTT
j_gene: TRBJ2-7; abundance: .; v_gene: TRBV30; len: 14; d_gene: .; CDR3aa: CAWSYSGSSYEQYF; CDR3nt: TGTGCCTGGAGTTACAGCGGCTCCTCCTACGAGCAGTACTTC
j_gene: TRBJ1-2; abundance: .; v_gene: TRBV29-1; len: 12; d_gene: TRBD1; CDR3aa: CSVDRDDYGYTF; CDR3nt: TGCAGCGTGGACAGGGACGACTATGGCTACACCTTC
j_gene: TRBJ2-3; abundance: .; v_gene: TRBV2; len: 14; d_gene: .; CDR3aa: CASSKQFSTDTQYF; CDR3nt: TGTGCCAGCAGCAAGCAATTTAGCACAGATACGCAGTATTTT